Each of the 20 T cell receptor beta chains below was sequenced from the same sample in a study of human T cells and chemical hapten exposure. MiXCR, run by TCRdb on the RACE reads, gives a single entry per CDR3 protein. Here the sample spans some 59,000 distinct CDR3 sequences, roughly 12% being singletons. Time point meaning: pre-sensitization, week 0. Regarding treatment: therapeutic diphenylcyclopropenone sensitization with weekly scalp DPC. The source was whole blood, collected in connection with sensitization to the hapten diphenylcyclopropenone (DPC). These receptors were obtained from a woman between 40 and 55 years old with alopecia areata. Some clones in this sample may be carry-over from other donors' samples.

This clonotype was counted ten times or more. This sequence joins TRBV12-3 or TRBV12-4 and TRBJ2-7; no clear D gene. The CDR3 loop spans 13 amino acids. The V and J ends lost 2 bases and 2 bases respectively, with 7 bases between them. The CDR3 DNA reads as TGTGCCAGCAGTTTAAGGCCCACCTACGAGCAGTACTTC. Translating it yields CASSLRPTYEQYF.

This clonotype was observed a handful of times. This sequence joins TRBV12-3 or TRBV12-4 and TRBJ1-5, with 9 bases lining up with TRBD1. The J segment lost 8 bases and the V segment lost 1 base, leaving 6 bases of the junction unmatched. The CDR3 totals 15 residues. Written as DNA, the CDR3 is TGTGCCAGCAGTTTAGTAGTAGACAGGGGGGAGCCCCAGCATTTT. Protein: CASSLVVDRGEPQHF.

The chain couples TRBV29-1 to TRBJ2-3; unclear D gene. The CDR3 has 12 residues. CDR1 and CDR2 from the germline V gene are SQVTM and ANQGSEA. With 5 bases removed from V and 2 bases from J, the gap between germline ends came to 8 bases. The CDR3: CSVYSFTDTQYF. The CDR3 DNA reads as TGCAGCGTTTACAGTTTCACAGATACGCAGTATTTT.

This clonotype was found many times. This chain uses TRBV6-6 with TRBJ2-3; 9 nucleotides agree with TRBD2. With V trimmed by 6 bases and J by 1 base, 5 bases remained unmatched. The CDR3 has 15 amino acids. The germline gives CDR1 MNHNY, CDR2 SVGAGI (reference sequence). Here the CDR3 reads CASRRTSVGTDTQYF. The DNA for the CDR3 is TGTGCCAGCAGGAGGACTAGCGTCGGCACAGATACGCAGTATTTT.

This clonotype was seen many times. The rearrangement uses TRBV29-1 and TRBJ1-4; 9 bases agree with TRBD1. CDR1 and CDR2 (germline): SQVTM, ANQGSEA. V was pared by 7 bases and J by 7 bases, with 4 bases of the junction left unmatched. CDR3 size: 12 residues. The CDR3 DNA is TGCAGCGCGGGACAGGGACTTGAAAAACTGTTTTTT. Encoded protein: CSAGQGLEKLFF.

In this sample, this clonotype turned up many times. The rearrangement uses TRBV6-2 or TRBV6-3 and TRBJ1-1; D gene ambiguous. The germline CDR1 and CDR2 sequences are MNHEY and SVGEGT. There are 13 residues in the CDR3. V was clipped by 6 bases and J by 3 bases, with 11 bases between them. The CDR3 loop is CASSPRDDTEAFF. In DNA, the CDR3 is TGTGCCAGCAGCCCCCGAGATGACACTGAAGCTTTCTTT.

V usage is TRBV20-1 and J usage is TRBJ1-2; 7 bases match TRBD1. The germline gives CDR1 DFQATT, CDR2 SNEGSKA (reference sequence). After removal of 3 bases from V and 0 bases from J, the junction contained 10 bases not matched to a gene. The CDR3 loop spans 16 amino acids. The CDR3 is CSARQGQSVANYGYTF. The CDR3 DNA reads TGCAGTGCTAGGCAGGGACAGTCAGTCGCTAACTATGGCTACACCTTC.

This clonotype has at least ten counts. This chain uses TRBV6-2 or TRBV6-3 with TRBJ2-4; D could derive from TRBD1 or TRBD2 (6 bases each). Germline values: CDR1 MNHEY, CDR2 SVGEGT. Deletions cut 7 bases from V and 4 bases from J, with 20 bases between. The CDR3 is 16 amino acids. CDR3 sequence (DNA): TGTGCCAGCATTCAAGGGGGGTCGGGGAAAAAAAACATTCAGTACTTC. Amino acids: CASIQGGSGKKNIQYF.

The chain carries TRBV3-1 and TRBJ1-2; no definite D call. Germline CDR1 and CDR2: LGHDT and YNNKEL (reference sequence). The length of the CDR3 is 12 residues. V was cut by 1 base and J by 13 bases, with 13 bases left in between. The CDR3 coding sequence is TGTGCCAGCAGCCAAGGGACGTTGGCTCTCACCTTC. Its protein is CASSQGTLALTF.

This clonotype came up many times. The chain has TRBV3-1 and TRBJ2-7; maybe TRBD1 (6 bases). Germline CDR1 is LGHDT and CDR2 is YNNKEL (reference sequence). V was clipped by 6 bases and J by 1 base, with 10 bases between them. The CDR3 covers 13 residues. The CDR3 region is CASRPDSSYEQYF. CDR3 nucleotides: TGTGCCAGCAGACCGGACAGTTCCTACGAGCAGTACTTC.

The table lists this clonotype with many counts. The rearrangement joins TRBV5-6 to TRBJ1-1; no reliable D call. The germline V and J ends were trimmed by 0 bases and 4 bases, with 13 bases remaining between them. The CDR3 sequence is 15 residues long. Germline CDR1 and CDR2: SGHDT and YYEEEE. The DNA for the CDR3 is TGTGCCAGCAGCTTGGGGGTTTTGAGTTTCACTGAAGCTTTCTTT. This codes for CASSLGVLSFTEAFF.

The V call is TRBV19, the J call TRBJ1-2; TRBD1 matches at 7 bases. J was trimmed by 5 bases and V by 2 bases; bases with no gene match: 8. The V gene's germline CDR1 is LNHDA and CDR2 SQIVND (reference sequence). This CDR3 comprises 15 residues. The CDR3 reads CASSIQQGSTYGYTF. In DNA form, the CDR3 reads TGTGCCAGTAGTATACAACAGGGGAGTACATATGGCTACACCTTC.

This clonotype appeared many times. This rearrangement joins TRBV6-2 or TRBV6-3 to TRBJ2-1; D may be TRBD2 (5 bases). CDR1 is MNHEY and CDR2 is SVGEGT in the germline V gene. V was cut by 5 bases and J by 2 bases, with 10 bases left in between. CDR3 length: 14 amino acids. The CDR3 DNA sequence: TGTGCCAGCAGTGACGGGGTCCCCTACAATGAGCAGTTCTTC. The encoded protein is CASSDGVPYNEQFF.

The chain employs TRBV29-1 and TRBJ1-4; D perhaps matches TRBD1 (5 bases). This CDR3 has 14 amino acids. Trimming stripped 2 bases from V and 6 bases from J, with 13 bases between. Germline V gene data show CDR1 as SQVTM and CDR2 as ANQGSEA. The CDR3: CSVETRDAYEKLFF. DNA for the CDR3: TGCAGCGTTGAAACCCGGGACGCTTATGAAAAACTGTTTTTT.

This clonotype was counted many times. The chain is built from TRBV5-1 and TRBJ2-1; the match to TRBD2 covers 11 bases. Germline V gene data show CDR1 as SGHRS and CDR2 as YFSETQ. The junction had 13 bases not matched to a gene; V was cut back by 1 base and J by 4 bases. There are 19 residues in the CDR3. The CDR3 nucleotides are TGCGCCAGCAGCTTGTTCTTGGGGCCCGGGACTAGCGGTTACAATGAGCAGTTCTTC. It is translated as CASSLFLGPGTSGYNEQFF. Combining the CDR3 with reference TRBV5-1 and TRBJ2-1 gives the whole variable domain KAGVTQTPRYLIKTRGQQVTLSCSPISGHRSVSWYQQTPGQGLQFLFEYFSETQRNKGNFPGRFSGRQFSNSRSEMNVSTLELGDSALYLCASSLFLGPGTSGYNEQFFGPGTRLTVL.

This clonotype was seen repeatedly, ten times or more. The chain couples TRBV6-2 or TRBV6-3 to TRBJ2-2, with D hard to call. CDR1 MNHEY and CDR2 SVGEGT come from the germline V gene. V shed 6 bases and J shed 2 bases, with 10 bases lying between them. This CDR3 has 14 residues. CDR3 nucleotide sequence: TGTGCCAGCAGAAACGGGCCTAACACCGGGGAGCTGTTTTTT. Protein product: CASRNGPNTGELFF.

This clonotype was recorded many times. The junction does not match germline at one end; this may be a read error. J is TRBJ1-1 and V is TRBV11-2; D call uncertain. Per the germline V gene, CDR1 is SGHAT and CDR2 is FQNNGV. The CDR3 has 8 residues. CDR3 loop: CASSLYRF. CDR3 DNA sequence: TGTGCCAGCAGCCTTTACCGCTTT.

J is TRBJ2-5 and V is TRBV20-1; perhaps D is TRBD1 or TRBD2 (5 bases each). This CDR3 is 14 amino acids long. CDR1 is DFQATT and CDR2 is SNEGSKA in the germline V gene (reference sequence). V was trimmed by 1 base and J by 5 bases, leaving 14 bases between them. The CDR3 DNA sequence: TGCAGTGCTAGAGGTGGGACCCTCCGGGAGACCCAGTACTTC. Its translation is CSARGGTLRETQYF.

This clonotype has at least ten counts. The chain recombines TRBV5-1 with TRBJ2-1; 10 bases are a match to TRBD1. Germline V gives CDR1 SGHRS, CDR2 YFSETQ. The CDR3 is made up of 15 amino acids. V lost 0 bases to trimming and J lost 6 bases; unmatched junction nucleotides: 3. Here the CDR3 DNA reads TGCGCCAGCAGCTTGGAGGGACAGGGGCCCAATGAGCAGTTCTTC. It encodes CASSLEGQGPNEQFF.

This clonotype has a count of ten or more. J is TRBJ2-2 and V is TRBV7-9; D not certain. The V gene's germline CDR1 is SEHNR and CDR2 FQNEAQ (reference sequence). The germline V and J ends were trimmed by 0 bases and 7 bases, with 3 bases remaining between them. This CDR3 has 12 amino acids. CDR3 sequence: CASSLAGGELFF. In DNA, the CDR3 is TGTGCCAGCAGCTTAGCAGGCGGGGAGCTGTTTTTT.